Listed below are T cell receptor beta chains from one sample, sequenced in a study of CD8 T cells in ankylosing spondylitis. MiXCR, run by TCRdb on the 5' RACE reads, gives a single entry per CDR3 protein. Of about 280,000 distinct CDR3 sequences listed, roughly 20% are singletons. What was sequenced was blood, either unsorted or a sorted T cell fraction (not recorded which). These receptors were collected from a male donor with ankylosing spondylitis or in good health (not recorded which). Each CDR3 is given with its conserved first and last residue. Fields, in order: V gene, clone size, J gene, D gene, CDR3 DNA, CDR3 protein. The D gene is left open where the match is weak. Clone size is not always given. Where it is, it says once, few, many or a class for expanded clones.

TRBV20-1	many	TRBJ2-2	TRBD2	TGCAGTGCTGTTTTAGAGCGGGGGATGAACACCGGGGAGCTGTTTTTT	CSAVLERGMNTGELFF
TRBV20-1	NA	TRBJ2-3	NA	TGCAGTGCTAGTGGGGACCACACAGATACGCAGTATTTT	CSASGDHTDTQYF
TRBV6-5	NA	TRBJ2-2	TRBD2	TGTGCCAGCAGTTACCAGAGGGTCAGCGGGGTATCCGGGGAGCTGTTTTTT	CASSYQRVSGVSGELFF
TRBV6-1	few	TRBJ1-1	NA	TGTGCCAGCAGTGTCACGGGGCTGAACACTGAAGCTTTCTTT	CASSVTGLNTEAFF
TRBV3-1	few	TRBJ2-2	NA	TGTGCCAGCAGCCAACTGACGAACACCGGGGAGCTGTTTTTT	CASSQLTNTGELFF
TRBV20-1	NA	TRBJ2-1	NA	TGCAGTGCTAGAGATATGGGGACCCTTGACAATGAGCAGTTCTTC	CSARDMGTLDNEQFF
TRBV12-3/TRBV12-4	few	TRBJ2-1	TRBD2	TGTGCCAGCAGACCAAGCGGGAGCAATGAGCAGTTCTTC	CASRPSGSNEQFF
TRBV20-1	few	TRBJ1-4	TRBD1	TGCAGTGCTAGAAAGACAGGGGTGGAAAAACTGTTTTTT	CSARKTGVEKLFF
TRBV27	NA	TRBJ2-1	TRBD2	TGTGCCAGCAGTTTTTTCGGGACTAGCGGGGGAGCTCAGTTCTTC	CASSFFGTSGGAQFF
TRBV12-3/TRBV12-4	few	TRBJ1-2	NA	TGTGCCAGCAGTTCCGGGATCTATAGGGGCTACACCTTC	CASSSGIYRGYTF
TRBV7-6	few	TRBJ2-3	TRBD2	TGTGCCAGCAGCCCGGGACTAGCGGGAGGAAGCACAGATACGCAGTATTTT	CASSPGLAGGSTDTQYF
TRBV7-3	many	TRBJ1-1	TRBD1	TGTGCCAGCAGCGCCGGGACAGGGGGGAAAGCTTTCTTT	CASSAGTGGKAFF
TRBV12-3/TRBV12-4	NA	TRBJ2-5	NA	TGTGCCAGCAGTTTACCCGCACGGACGGGAGAGACCCAGTACTTC	CASSLPARTGETQYF
TRBV5-1	many	TRBJ1-5	TRBD1	TGTGCCAGCAGTTTAGGGGACAGAAATAGCAATCAGCCCCAGCATTTT	CASSLGDRNSNQPQHF
TRBV4-1	few	TRBJ2-5	NA	TGCGCCAGCAGCCAAGTGGGGTTTGGGACCCAGTACTTC	CASSQVGFGTQYF
TRBV20-1	NA	TRBJ2-4	NA	TGCAGTGCTAGCAAGGGAGTAGCCAAAAACATTCAGTACTTC	CSASKGVAKNIQYF
TRBV24-1	NA	TRBJ2-2	NA	TGTGCCACCAGTGATATCGGTGTCCGGGAGCTGTTTTTT	CATSDIGVRELFF
TRBV15	many	TRBJ2-3	TRBD1	TGTGCCACCAGCCTCGGACAGGGTTTGACAGATACGCAGTATTTT	CATSLGQGLTDTQYF
TRBV3-1	few	TRBJ2-1	NA	TGTGCCAGCAGCCAAGAGGGTAGATACAATGAGCAGTTCTTC	CASSQEGRYNEQFF
TRBV7-2	NA	TRBJ2-5	NA	TGTGCCAGCAGCCCGGACGGGGGCGGGGAGACCCAGTACTTC	CASSPDGGGETQYF
TRBV5-1	few	TRBJ2-5	NA	TGCGCCAGCAGCTTGGGTCAGCCGATGAGCGAGACCCAGTACTTC	CASSLGQPMSETQYF
TRBV3-1	NA	TRBJ2-6	TRBD1	TGTGCCAGCAGCCCGGGACAGCAGATCTCTGGGGCCAACGTCCTGACTTTC	CASSPGQQISGANVLTF
TRBV5-1	few	TRBJ1-3	NA	TGCGCCAGCAGCTGGGGTGCGGATGACCCCTCTGGAAACACCATATATTTT	CASSWGADDPSGNTIYF
TRBV5-5	once	TRBJ2-2	TRBD2	TGTGCCAGCAGCCCGGGACTAGCGGAGTTAAACACCGGGGAGCTGTTTTTT	CASSPGLAELNTGELFF
TRBV6-1	NA	TRBJ2-2	TRBD1	TGTGCCAGCAGGCAGGGGACAGCGACAAACACCGGGGAGCTGTTTTTT	CASRQGTATNTGELFF
TRBV10-1	few	TRBJ1-6	TRBD1	TGCGGACAGGGCGGATCACCCCTCCACTTT	CGQGGSPLHF
TRBV5-1	many	TRBJ1-1	TRBD1	TGCGCCAGCAGTCCTACAGGGGACACTGAAGCTTTCTTT	CASSPTGDTEAFF
TRBV6-5	NA	TRBJ2-1	TRBD2	TGTGCCAGCAGTTACGTCGGCGGGAGCTCCTACAATGAGCAGTTCTTC	CASSYVGGSSYNEQFF
TRBV5-4	NA	TRBJ1-2	TRBD1	TGTGCCAGCAGCTGGGAGGGGGCAGGTGGCTATGGCTACACCTTC	CASSWEGAGGYGYTF
TRBV6-2/TRBV6-3	few	TRBJ2-1	TRBD2	TGTGCCAGCAGACGAAGCGGGAGTGGGGATGAGCAGTTCTTC	CASRRSGSGDEQFF
TRBV20-1	many	TRBJ1-6	NA	TGCAGTGCTAGAGCCCCACATACCTCATATAATTCACCCCTCCACTTT	CSARAPHTSYNSPLHF
TRBV6-1	NA	TRBJ2-3	NA	TGTGCCAGCAGTACCCTCGGCTCTAGCACAGATACGCAGTATTTT	CASSTLGSSTDTQYF
TRBV5-5	NA	TRBJ2-2	TRBD2	TGTGCCAGCAGCTTACAGCGGGGGGGCACCGGGGAGCTGTTTTTT	CASSLQRGGTGELFF
TRBV20-1	few	TRBJ2-1	TRBD2	TGCAGTGCTAGCACTAGCGGGGGGAGGAATGAGCAGTTCTTC	CSASTSGGRNEQFF
TRBV20-1	few	TRBJ2-2	NA	TGCAGTGCTAGACAGGGCTTTGGAACCGGGGAGCTGTTTTTT	CSARQGFGTGELFF
TRBV20-1	NA	TRBJ2-3	NA	TGCAGTGCTAGAGTCGGCATAGATACGCAGTATTTT	CSARVGIDTQYF
TRBV7-9	few	TRBJ1-4	TRBD1	TGTGCCAGCAGCCCGACAGGGCCAAGTCTGTTTTTT	CASSPTGPSLFF
TRBV10-3	NA	TRBJ2-2	TRBD1	TGTGCCATCAGGGGACAGGCGAACACCGGGGAGCTGTTTTTT	CAIRGQANTGELFF
TRBV5-1	NA	TRBJ1-2	TRBD1	TGCGCCAGCAGCTTGGCCGGGACAGGCACCGTCGGGGGCTACACCTTC	CASSLAGTGTVGGYTF
TRBV2	NA	TRBJ2-2	NA	TGTGCCAGCAGCCCCGGGGGACTTGCCGGGGAGCTGTTTTTT	CASSPGGLAGELFF